The T cell receptor (beta chain) under discussion was sequenced for a study of blood T cells in healthy people across ages (dated by TCRdb to the mid-2010s). Background on the whole study: In model experiments, template switching captured about one uniquely barcoded TCR beta cDNA molecule for every two T cells. The study measured age-related changes in TCR beta repertoire diversity using deep sequencing normalized with unique cDNA molecular identifiers. The donors were divided into four age groups: young (average approximately 16 years), middle-aged (almost 40), aged (about 62) and long-lived (nearly 85). To avoid experimental bias, donors of different ages were distributed randomly across sequencing lanes. The study analyzed two additional independent replicas of 1 million unique cDNA reads from the same blood draw for two donors, one aged 18 to 30 and one aged 80 or older.

The investigation overall reported the following: Because profiling used bulk unsorted PBMCs, naive and antigen-experienced compartments could not be compared conclusively. The CMV infection status of donors was not known, potentially confounding age-related changes in expanded clonotypes. The percentage of naive T cells measured by flow cytometry correlated strongly with observed TCR beta diversity. Observed TCR beta diversity per million T cells fell roughly linearly with age, and a significant reduction was already apparent by age approximately 40. Total diversity estimates from one million sequenced T cells were considered lower bounds and underestimates. The long-lived group showed more naive CD4+ T cells, fewer expanded clones and increased TCR diversity than the aged group, suggesting age selection.

This clonotype was counted at least ten times. Its antigen remains unidentified. Nothing much larger sits one base from this clone, and base qualities are not available. Receptor libraries were prepared by 5' RACE. TCRdb shows the sequencer as Illumina HiSeq 2500. A second PCR of roughly 6 to 12 cycles was performed with a sample-barcoded 5' primer and a J-beta primer mix. A unique molecular identifier was introduced onto each TCR beta cDNA molecule by a template-switch 5' adaptor carrying 12 random nucleotides. Each sample yielded at least 2.5 million CDR3-containing paired-end reads. All of the RNA was converted into first-strand cDNA using the Mint cDNA synthesis kit, with a TRBC-specific oligonucleotide serving as the primer. All cDNA was treated with uracil-DNA glycosylase and then went through a first 18-cycle PCR with the universal primers M1SS and BC2_uni_R. Regarding the original processing steps: Normalization of each sample was performed by random selection of 1 million high-quality reads, each carrying a distinct molecular identifier. Reads with shared molecular identifiers were discarded instead of being binned into consensus sequences. MiTCR, run with a Q25 quality threshold and the strictest error-elimination algorithm, handled CDR3 identification, clonotype clustering and error correction. A nonparametric unseen species model with Euler transformation was used to estimate lower-bound total TCR beta diversity. TCRdb reworked the public reads: Q25 trimming with fastp, MiXCR clone assembly, productive beta chains retained. Rows are unified per CDR3 protein, each entry keeping the most common DNA and genes. None of the V and J calls come from the authors' own analysis; TCRdb made them. The sample data list some 670,000 distinct CDR3 sequences, and 40% to 65% of these were observed just once. 13% of the sample is in the top ten clones.

The roughly 39 donors, aged about 6 to 90 years, were systemically healthy Caucasian individuals from Russia. Roughly 9.5 milliliters of peripheral blood were drawn from each donor into EDTA-treated Vacutainer tubes. Ficoll-Paque density-gradient centrifugation was used to isolate PBMCs, with at least 6.5 million obtained per sample. Total RNA, at least 6 micrograms per sample, was extracted from PBMCs with Trizol reagent. For every donor, an aliquot of PBMCs went through flow cytometry to measure the percentages of naive CD45RAhigh/CD27high T cells. The sequence was collected from a woman older than 75 in good health. Sequencing was carried out using blood.

The bases are TGCAGCGTTGCGACAGGAGCCAGCTCCTACAATGAGCAGTTCTTC. Its product reads: CSVATGASSYNEQFF. The V and J segments used are TRBV29-1 and TRBJ2-1, with a tentative D gene TRBD1 over 6 matching bases. The CDR3 contains 15 residues, cysteine and phenylalanine counted. CDR3 DNA is the only sequence kept; it has 45 bases, read in frame from the first base. CDR1 SQVTM and CDR2 ANQGSEA are derived from the germline V gene. The trim is 4 bases for V and 0 bases for J, with a gap of 13 bases between the germline ends.